The sequence of this T cell receptor (beta chain) was determined in a study of blood T cell repertoires in COVID-19. Across the study: Collection of acute and convalescent COVID-19 samples took place in the United States, Italy and Spain. PBMCs, B-cell-depleted T cells, or T cells were the source of the cDNA or gDNA that made up the material.

V lost 6 bases to trimming and J lost 4 bases; unmatched junction nucleotides: 9. The CDR3 has 14 residues. Germline CDR1 and CDR2: SQVTM and ANQGSEA. This clone was counted only a few times. TCRdb's table, derived via immunoSEQ multiplex PCR, lists solely in-frame clones and lacks some. This sample has 65,000 or so clones, with 75% to 90% found just once. The sample comprised peripheral blood. The sequence derives from an older man with acute or convalescent COVID-19. V and J are TRBV29-1 and TRBJ2-7; 10 bases line up with TRBD2. CDR3 in DNA: TGCAGCGTAGCTCTAGCGGGGGTTACTTACGAGCAGTACTTC. Its protein is CSVALAGVTYEQYF.